This TCR beta chain was profiled in a study of control samples from healthy donors and cancer patients. Measured with immunoSEQ multiplex PCR; TCRdb has only the in-frame clones, and not every one. Of approximately 100,000 clones in the sample, approximately 78% were seen once. Germline V gives CDR1 LNHDA, CDR2 SQIVND (reference sequence). CDR3 length equals 15 residues. V lost 3 bases, J lost 6 bases, and 5 bases stayed unmatched. The specimen sequenced was blood. The sequence came from a man in his 60s in good health. The gene calls are TRBV19 and TRBJ2-1, with 10 bases matching TRBD2. The CDR3 DNA reads TGTGCCAGTAGTATGATAAGCGGGGGGGCCAATGAGCAGTTCTTC. It codes for CASSMISGGANEQFF.